Listed below are T cell receptor beta chains from one sample, sequenced in a study of blood T cells in healthy people across ages. One entry per CDR3 protein results from TCRdb running MiXCR on the 5' RACE reads. Of approximately 2,000,000 distinct CDR3 sequences detected, 39% appear once; the ten largest clones hold more than 20%. Sequenced sample: blood. These TCRs come from a human donor in good health. Both conserved end residues are part of each CDR3. The order of the fields is CDR3 protein, J gene, V gene, CDR3 length.

cdr3_aa: CSASSRANTEAFF
j_call: TRBJ1-1
v_call: TRBV20-1
cdr3_length: 13

cdr3_aa: CATSQRGLANYGYTF
j_call: TRBJ1-2
v_call: TRBV15
cdr3_length: 15

cdr3_aa: CAGSLVRETQYF
j_call: TRBJ2-5
v_call: TRBV5-1
cdr3_length: 12

cdr3_aa: CSARRWTNGVKNIQYF
j_call: TRBJ2-4
v_call: TRBV20-1
cdr3_length: 16

cdr3_aa: CASSPNLFSGVTDTQYF
j_call: TRBJ2-3
v_call: TRBV6-1
cdr3_length: 17

cdr3_aa: CASSSRAQNQPQHF
j_call: TRBJ1-5
v_call: TRBV7-2
cdr3_length: 14

cdr3_aa: CASSYSGGRSNYGYTF
j_call: TRBJ1-2
v_call: TRBV6-5
cdr3_length: 16

cdr3_aa: CASSLSDPELFF
j_call: TRBJ2-2
v_call: TRBV12-3/TRBV12-4
cdr3_length: 12

cdr3_aa: CSARGGDRANPRPSEKLFF
j_call: TRBJ1-4
v_call: TRBV20-1
cdr3_length: 19

cdr3_aa: CASSGDPWRAYSNQPQHF
j_call: TRBJ1-5
v_call: TRBV19
cdr3_length: 18